The T cell receptor (beta chain) under discussion was sequenced for a study of blood T cell repertoires in COVID-19. At the level of the study: Nucleic acid was either cDNA or gDNA, and it came from T cells, B-cell-depleted T cells, or PBMCs.

The CDR3 has 14 residues. Germline V gene lookup returns CDR1 SQVTM and CDR2 ANQGSEA. Points on this clone: The same CDR3 can be traced to other DNA sequences in this sample.

Original processing methods: Quantification of nucleated cells was approximated via reference gene primer amplification. Method: immunoSEQ multiplex PCR; TCRdb's copy keeps in-frame clones and lacks some. That table furnishes V, J and clone size, whereas the DNA furnished D and trimming. The table lists 150,000 to 200,000 clones, roughly 89% of them singletons. Clinical history as reported by participants underpinned cohort assignment. This rearrangement joins TRBV29-1 to TRBJ2-2, with 10 bases aligning to TRBD1. This clonotype was obtained from a woman in her thirties or forties with acute COVID-19. What was sequenced was PBMCs or T cells enriched from blood (not recorded which). The CDR3 protein is CSASDRGPTGELFF. In DNA, the CDR3 is TGCAGTGCCTCCGACAGGGGGCCCACCGGGGAGCTGTTTTTT.